This T cell receptor (beta chain) comes out of a study of identical twins. Each CDR3 protein gets one entry after TCRdb re-called the 5' RACE reads with MiXCR. The table includes some 1,600,000 distinct CDR3 sequences, around 33% detected once. Germline V lookup: CDR1 KGHDR, CDR2 SFDVKD. There are 16 residues in the CDR3. The ends lost 4 bases at V and 3 bases at J; junction bases unmatched: 7. Study-wide points: Insertions were reduced in abundant cord blood beta clonotypes but not in memory repertoires. Where beta out-of-frame sequences were concerned, excess twin sharing was weaker.

In its sample, this clonotype was seen a few times. Its antigen is undetermined. The specimen sequenced was cord blood. This clonotype was obtained from a newborn girl in good health. The chain recombines TRBV24-1 with TRBJ1-2; 10 bases are a match to TRBD1. The CDR3 nucleotides are TGTGCCACCAGTGACCCTTCCGGGACAGGGGACTATGGCTACACCTTC. Translation: CATSDPSGTGDYGYTF.